One and the same sample provided the 16 T cell receptor beta chains below, sequenced in a study of T cell responses to AZD1222 COVID-19 vaccine (dated by TCRdb to about 2021). The time point label here, explained by the study, means: about 28 days (+/-7) after the second vaccine dose. What the treatment or condition label conveys for this sample: meningococcal conjugate vaccine given as trial control. The library came from the immunoSEQ multiplex PCR assay. The table was pulled from immuneACCESS by TCRdb, which kept in-frame rearrangements only. Such tables lose some clones; where checked, under half of the loss comes from unresolved V genes, and the rest has no known cause. Across this sample there are 210,000 or so clones, with roughly 94% seen only once. The ten largest account for over 1.5% of the sample. Source: peripheral blood, taken 28 days after the second dose of the MenACWY control vaccine. These receptors were obtained from an adult who received the MenACWY meningococcal vaccine as a control.

V usage is TRBV7-9 and J usage is TRBJ2-7; the match to TRBD2 covers 8 bases. With 4 bases clipped from V and 2 bases from J, the junction kept 4 bases outside the gene matches. The germline V gene has CDR1 SEHNR and CDR2 FQNEAQ (reference sequence). The CDR3 sequence is 14 residues long. Here the CDR3 DNA reads TGTGCCAGCAGCTCAGGCGGGGGGACCTACGAGCAGTACTTC. Its protein is CASSSGGGTYEQYF.

CDR3 DNA sequence: TGTGCCAGCAGCCTAGGGGGTCTCAGCTCTGGGGCCAACGTCCTGACTTTC. Residues: CASSLGGLSSGANVLTF. V usage is TRBV9 and J usage is TRBJ2-6; a weak D match, TRBD1 (6 bases). V gave up 4 bases and J gave up 0 bases, with 14 bases separating them. There are 17 residues in the CDR3. Per the germline V gene, CDR1 is SGDLS and CDR2 is YYNGEE.

The gene calls are TRBV3-1 (or the pseudogene TRBV3-2) and TRBJ2-1, with 9 bases identical to TRBD2. From germline, CDR1 is LGHDT and CDR2 YNNKEL (reference sequence). The CDR3 is 16 amino acids. Trimming at V came to 0 bases and at J to 5 bases, leaving 5 bases not matched to a gene. The CDR3 spells CASSQDGLAGHNEQFF. Written as DNA, the CDR3 is TGTGCCAGCAGCCAAGATGGTCTAGCGGGACACAATGAGCAGTTCTTC.

The rearrangement joins TRBV19 to TRBJ2-1, with 13 bases matching TRBD2. Germline V lookup: CDR1 LNHDA, CDR2 SQIVND (reference sequence). The CDR3 is 15 amino acids. With V trimmed by 5 bases and J by 9 bases, 7 bases remained unmatched. The CDR3 DNA reads TGTGCCAGTAGTCAACTAGCGGGAGGGCCGAGTGAGCAGTTCTTC. Its translation is CASSQLAGGPSEQFF.

V is TRBV6-5 and J is TRBJ1-2; possible D gene TRBD1, 6 bases. V was trimmed by 5 bases and J by 6 bases, leaving 7 bases between them. The CDR3 covers 11 residues. CDR1 MNHEY and CDR2 SVGAGI come from the germline V gene. The CDR3 nucleotides read TGTGCCAGCAGTAACAGGGATGGCTACACCTTC. Its protein is CASSNRDGYTF.

This clone came up once. The chain employs TRBV6-4 and TRBJ1-5, with D possibly TRBD1 on 5 matching bases. From germline, CDR1 is MRHNA and CDR2 SNTAGT. V was cut by 4 bases and J by 8 bases, with 12 bases left in between. This CDR3 comprises 13 residues. CDR3 coding DNA: TGTGCCAGCAGTGTCGTCCAGGGAGAGCCCCAGCATTTT. This sequence encodes CASSVVQGEPQHF.

This clone was recorded a few times. The DNA of the CDR3 is TGTGCCAGCAGCGTACAGGCTGTGTACAATGAGCAGTTCTTC. Its protein is CASSVQAVYNEQFF. The gene calls are TRBV9 and TRBJ2-1; D not resolved. The V gene's germline CDR1 is SGDLS and CDR2 YYNGEE. V lost 1 base and J 4 bases, leaving 9 bases between the germline ends. The CDR3 contains 14 residues.

This rearrangement joins TRBV13 to TRBJ1-1; D unresolved. This CDR3 comprises 15 residues. Germline lookup yields CDR1 PRHDT and CDR2 FYEKMQ (reference sequence). With 5 bases removed from V and 4 bases from J, the gap between germline ends came to 17 bases. The CDR3 sequence: CASSPEGDAGTEAFF. In DNA, the CDR3 is TGTGCCAGCAGCCCCGAAGGTGACGCGGGCACTGAAGCTTTCTTT.

The chain employs TRBV6-2 or TRBV6-3 and TRBJ1-2; 9 bases fit TRBD1. After removal of 6 bases from V and 6 bases from J, the junction contained 2 bases not matched to a gene. Germline CDR1 and CDR2: MNHEY and SVGEGT. The CDR3 is 12 amino acids. The CDR3 nucleotides are TGTGCCAGCAGCTGGACAGGGGATGGCTACACCTTC. This encodes CASSWTGDGYTF.

The CDR3 is CASKTPGGAAFF. CDR3 nucleotides: TGTGCCAGCAAAACTCCGGGGGGGGCAGCTTTCTTT. The chain uses TRBV6-5 and TRBJ1-1, with D perhaps TRBD1 (6 bases). This CDR3 is built from 12 residues. V gave up 7 bases and J gave up 10 bases, with 16 bases separating them. Germline CDR1 reads MNHEY; CDR2 reads SVGAGI.

The chain recombines TRBV28 with TRBJ1-1; D gene unclear. The germline V gene encodes CDR1 MDHEN and CDR2 SYDVKM. Trimming stripped 3 bases from V and 3 bases from J, with 11 bases between. The CDR3 has 14 residues. CDR3 sequence (DNA): TGTGCCAGCAGTTTGGCCCGACCCGACACTGAAGCTTTCTTT. This sequence encodes CASSLARPDTEAFF.

The chain links TRBV28 to TRBJ2-6; D may match TRBD1 or TRBD2 (6 bases each). V shed 7 bases and J shed 3 bases, with 10 bases lying between them. Germline CDR1 is MDHEN and CDR2 is SYDVKM. This CDR3 region has 14 residues. The CDR3: CASTGGLGANVLTF. In nucleotides, the CDR3 is TGTGCCAGCACTGGGGGGCTTGGGGCCAACGTCCTGACTTTC.

This sequence joins TRBV6-7 and TRBJ1-2, with 8 bases matching TRBD1. TRBV6-7 belongs to the ORF category, with a function that is uncertain. The CDR3 spans 14 residues. After removal of 6 bases from V and 6 bases from J, the junction contained 9 bases not matched to a gene. As DNA, the CDR3 is TGTGCCAGCAGACCCGGACAGGGAACTAATGGCTACACCTTC. It encodes CASRPGQGTNGYTF.

The V and J genes are TRBV9 and TRBJ1-2; weak D call: TRBD1 (5 bases). The V end was cut by 0 bases, the J end by 8 bases, with 14 bases between. The germline CDR1 and CDR2 sequences are SGDLS and YYNGEE. The CDR3 sequence is 14 residues long. The CDR3 spells CASSVVDTARGYTF. CDR3 DNA sequence: TGTGCCAGCAGCGTAGTGGACACCGCGCGAGGCTACACCTTC.

The chain joins TRBV10-3 to TRBJ1-2; D not resolved. Between the trimmed V and J ends, which lost 3 bases and 4 bases, there was a span of 6 bases. The CDR3 spans 12 residues. Looked up from germline, CDR1 is ENHRY and CDR2 is SYGVKD. The CDR3 DNA sequence: TGTGCCATCAGTGACGGTACCTATGGCTACACCTTC. It is translated as CAISDGTYGYTF.

V usage is TRBV4-3 and J usage is TRBJ2-1; D tentatively reads TRBD1 or TRBD2 (5 bases each). This CDR3 is 14 amino acids long. CDR1 and CDR2 (germline): LGHNA, YSLEER. V was shortened by 5 bases and J by 4 bases, with 12 bases between the two germline ends. Here the CDR3 DNA reads TGCGCCAGCAGCTACCGGGACGGTTACAATGAGCAGTTCTTC. Its translation: CASSYRDGYNEQFF.